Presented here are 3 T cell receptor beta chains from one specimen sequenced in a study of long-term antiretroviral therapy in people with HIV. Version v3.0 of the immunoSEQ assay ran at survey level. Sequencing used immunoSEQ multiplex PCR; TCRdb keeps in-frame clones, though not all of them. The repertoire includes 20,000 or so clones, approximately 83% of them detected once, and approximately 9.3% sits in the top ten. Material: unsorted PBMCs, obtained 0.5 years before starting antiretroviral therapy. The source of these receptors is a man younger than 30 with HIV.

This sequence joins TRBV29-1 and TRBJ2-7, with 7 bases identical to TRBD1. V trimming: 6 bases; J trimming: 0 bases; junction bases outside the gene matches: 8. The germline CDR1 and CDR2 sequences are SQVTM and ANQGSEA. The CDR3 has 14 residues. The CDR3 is CSVRTGESSYEQYF. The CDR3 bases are TGCAGCGTCCGGACAGGAGAAAGCTCCTACGAGCAGTACTTC.

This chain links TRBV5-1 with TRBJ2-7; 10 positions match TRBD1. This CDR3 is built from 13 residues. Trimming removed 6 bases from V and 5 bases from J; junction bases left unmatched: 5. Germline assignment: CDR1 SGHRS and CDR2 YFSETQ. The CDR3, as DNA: TGCGCCAGCACTGGGACAGGGGACCACGAGCAGTACTTC. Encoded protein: CASTGTGDHEQYF.

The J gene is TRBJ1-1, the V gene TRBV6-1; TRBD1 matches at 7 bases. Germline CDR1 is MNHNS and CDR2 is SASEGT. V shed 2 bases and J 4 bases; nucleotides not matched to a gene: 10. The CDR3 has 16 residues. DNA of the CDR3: TGTGCCAGCAGTGAACCCCCAGGGGGTTCGGTCACTGAAGCTTTCTTT. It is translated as CASSEPPGGSVTEAFF.